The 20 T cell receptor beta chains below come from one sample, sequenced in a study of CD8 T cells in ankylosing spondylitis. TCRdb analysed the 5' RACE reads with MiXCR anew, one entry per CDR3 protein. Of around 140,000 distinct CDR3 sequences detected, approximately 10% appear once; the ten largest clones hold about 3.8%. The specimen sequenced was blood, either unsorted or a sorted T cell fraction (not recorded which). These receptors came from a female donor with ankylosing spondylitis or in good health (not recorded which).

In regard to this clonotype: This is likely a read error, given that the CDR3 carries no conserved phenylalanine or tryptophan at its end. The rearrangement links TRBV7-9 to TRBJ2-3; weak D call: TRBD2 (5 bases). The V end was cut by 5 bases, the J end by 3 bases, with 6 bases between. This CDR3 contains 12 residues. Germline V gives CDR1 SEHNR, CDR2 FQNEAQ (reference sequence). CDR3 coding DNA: TGTGCCAGCAGCCCGGGGACAGATACGCAGTATTTG. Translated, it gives CASSPGTDTQYL.

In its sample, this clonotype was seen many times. The CDR3 region is CASREGGQNTQYF. DNA for the CDR3: TGTGCCAGCAGGGAGGGGGGGCAAAATACGCAGTATTTT. The chain uses TRBV12-3 or TRBV12-4 and TRBJ2-3; D is perhaps TRBD2 (7 bases). V lost 6 bases and J lost 7, with 14 bases in between. This CDR3 is 13 amino acids long.

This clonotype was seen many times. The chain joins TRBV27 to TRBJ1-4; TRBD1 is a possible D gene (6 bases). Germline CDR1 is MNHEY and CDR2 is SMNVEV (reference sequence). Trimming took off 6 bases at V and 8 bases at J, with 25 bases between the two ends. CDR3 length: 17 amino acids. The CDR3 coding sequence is TGTGCCAGCAGCTTAAGCCCCCCAGGGGCGAATAGGGAAAAACTGTTTTTT. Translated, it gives CASSLSPPGANREKLFF.

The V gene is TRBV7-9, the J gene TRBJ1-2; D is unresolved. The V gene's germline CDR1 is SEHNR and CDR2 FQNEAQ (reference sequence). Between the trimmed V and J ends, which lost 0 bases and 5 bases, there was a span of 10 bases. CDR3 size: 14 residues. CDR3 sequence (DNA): TGTGCCAGCAGCTTAGCGAGGTCCAATTATGGCTACACCTTC. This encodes CASSLARSNYGYTF.

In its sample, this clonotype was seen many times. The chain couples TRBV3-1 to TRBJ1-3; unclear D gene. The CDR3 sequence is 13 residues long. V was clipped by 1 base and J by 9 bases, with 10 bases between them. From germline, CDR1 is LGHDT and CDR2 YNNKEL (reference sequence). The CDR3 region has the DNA TGTGCCAGCAGCCAAGGGGGTATTGGCACCATATATTTT. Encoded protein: CASSQGGIGTIYF.

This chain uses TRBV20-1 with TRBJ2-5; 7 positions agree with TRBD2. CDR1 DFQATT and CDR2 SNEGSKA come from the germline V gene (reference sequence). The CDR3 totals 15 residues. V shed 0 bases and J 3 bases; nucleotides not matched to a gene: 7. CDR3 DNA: TGCAGTGCTAGAGATCAGGGACTAAGCAAAGAGACCCAGTACTTC. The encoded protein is CSARDQGLSKETQYF.

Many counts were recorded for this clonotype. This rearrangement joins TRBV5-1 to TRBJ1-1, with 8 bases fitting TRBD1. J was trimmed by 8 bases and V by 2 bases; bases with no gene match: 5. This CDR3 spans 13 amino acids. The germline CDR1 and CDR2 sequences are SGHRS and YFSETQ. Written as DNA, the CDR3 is TGCGCCAGCAGCTTCCCCGGGACAGGAGAAGCTTTCTTT. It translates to CASSFPGTGEAFF.

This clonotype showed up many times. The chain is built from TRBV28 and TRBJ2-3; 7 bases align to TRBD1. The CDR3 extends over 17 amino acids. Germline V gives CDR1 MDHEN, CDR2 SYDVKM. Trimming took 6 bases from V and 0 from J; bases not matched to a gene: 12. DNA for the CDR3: TGTGCCAGCAGCCCTAACCCCGGGACAGCTAGCACAGATACGCAGTATTTT. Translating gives CASSPNPGTASTDTQYF.

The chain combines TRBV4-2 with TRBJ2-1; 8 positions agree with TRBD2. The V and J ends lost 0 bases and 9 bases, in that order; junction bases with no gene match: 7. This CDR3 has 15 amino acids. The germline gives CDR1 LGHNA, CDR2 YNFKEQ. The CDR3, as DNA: TGTGCCAGCAGCCAAGAACCGCGGGGGGCTATTGAGCAGTTCTTC. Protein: CASSQEPRGAIEQFF.

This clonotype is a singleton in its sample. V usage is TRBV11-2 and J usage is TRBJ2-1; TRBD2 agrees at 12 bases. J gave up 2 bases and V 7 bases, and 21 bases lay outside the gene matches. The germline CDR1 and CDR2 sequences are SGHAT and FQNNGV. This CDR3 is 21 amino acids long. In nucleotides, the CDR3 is TGTGCCAGCATCCATAACCGCCCGGGACTAGCGGGCCTTAGAGCCTACAATGAGCAGTTCTTC. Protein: CASIHNRPGLAGLRAYNEQFF.

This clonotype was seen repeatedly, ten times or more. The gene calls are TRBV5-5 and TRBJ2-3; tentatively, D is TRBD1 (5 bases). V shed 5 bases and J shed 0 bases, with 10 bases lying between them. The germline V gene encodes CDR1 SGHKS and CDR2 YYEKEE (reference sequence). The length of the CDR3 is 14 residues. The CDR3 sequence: CASSSGWSTDTQYF. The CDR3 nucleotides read TGTGCCAGCAGTTCAGGGTGGAGCACAGATACGCAGTATTTT.

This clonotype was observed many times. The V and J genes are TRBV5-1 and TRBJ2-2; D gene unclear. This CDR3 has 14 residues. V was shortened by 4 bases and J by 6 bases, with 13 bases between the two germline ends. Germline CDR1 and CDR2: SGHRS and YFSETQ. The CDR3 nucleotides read TGCGCCAGCAGCCCAATCTCGGACCCCGGGGAGCTGTTTTTT. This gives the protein CASSPISDPGELFF.

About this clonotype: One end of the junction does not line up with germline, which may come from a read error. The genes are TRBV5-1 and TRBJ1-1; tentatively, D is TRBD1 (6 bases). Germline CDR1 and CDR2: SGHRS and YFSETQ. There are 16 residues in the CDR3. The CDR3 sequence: CANSSSGPGQNTEAFF. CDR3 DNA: TGCGCCAACAGCTCCTCTGGGCCGGGACAGAACACTGAAGCTTTCTTT.

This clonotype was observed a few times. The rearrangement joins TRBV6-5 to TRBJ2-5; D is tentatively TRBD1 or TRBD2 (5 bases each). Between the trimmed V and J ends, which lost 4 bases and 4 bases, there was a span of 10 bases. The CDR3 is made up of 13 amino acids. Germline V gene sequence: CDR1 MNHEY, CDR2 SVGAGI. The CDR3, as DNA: TGTGCCAGCAGTTTAGCGAGGGGAGAGACCCAGTACTTC. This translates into CASSLARGETQYF.

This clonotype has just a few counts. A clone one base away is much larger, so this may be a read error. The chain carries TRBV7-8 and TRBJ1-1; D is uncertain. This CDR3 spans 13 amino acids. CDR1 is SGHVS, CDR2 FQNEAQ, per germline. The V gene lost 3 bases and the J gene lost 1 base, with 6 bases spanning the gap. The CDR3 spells CASSFQENTEAFF. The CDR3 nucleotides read TGTGCCAGCAGCTTTCAGGAGAACACTGAAGCTTTCTTT.

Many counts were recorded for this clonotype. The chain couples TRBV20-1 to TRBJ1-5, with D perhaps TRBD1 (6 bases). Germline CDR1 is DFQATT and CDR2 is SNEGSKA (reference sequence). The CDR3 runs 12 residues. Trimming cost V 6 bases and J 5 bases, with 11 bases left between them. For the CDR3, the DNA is TGCAGTGCAATCCAGGGGTATCAGCCCCAGCATTTT. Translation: CSAIQGYQPQHF.

The CDR3 here is CASSSYGGGMSNEQFF. The CDR3 bases are TGTGCCAGCAGCTCCTATGGGGGGGGGATGTCCAATGAGCAGTTCTTC. J is TRBJ2-1 and V is TRBV7-3; 7 bases line up with TRBD2. V shed 4 bases and J 6 bases; nucleotides not matched to a gene: 12. The germline V gene has CDR1 SGHTA and CDR2 FQGTGA. The CDR3 runs 16 residues.

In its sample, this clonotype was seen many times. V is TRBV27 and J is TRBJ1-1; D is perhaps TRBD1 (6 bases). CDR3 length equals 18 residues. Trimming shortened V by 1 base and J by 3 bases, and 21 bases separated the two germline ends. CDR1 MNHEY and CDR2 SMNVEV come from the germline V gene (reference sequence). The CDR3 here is CASSLYPGDVKLDTEAFF. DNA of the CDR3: TGTGCCAGCAGTTTATATCCAGGGGACGTAAAATTGGACACTGAAGCTTTCTTT.

The CDR3 DNA reads TGTGCCTTCAGACCAAACCAGAGGGGTATGGGGATGAACACTGAAGCTTTCTTT. Its protein product is CAFRPNQRGMGMNTEAFF. This chain links TRBV12-3 or TRBV12-4 with TRBJ1-1; D perhaps matches TRBD1 (5 bases). With 11 bases removed from V and 0 bases from J, the gap between germline ends came to 28 bases. CDR3 size: 18 residues.

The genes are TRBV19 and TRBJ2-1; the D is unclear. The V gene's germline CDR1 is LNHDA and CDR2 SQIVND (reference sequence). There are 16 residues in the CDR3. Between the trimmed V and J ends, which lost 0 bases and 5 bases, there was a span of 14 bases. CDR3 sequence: CASSIDRPVYNNEQFF. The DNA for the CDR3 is TGTGCCAGTAGTATAGATCGCCCGGTTTACAACAATGAGCAGTTCTTC. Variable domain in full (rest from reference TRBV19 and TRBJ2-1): DGGITQSPKYLFRKEGQNVTLSCEQNLNHDAMYWYRQDPGQGLRLIYYSQIVNDFQKGDIAEGYSVSREKKESFPLTVTSAQKNPTAFYLCASSIDRPVYNNEQFFGPGTRLTVL.